This T cell receptor beta chain was found in a study of human T cells and chemical hapten exposure. The authors' processing: Samples contained a median of roughly 96,000 TCRs, with a range of about 23,224 to 700,000. Each CDR3 protein is one row after TCRdb ran MiXCR on the RACE reads. These V and J calls are TCRdb output, not the study's own analysis. The data show about 83,000 distinct CDR3 sequences, under 9% seen once. CDR1 and CDR2 (germline): SQVTM, ANQGSEA. The CDR3 consists of 12 residues. V shed 7 bases, J shed 6 bases, and the junction held 8 bases outside the gene matches. Time point described: patch test 1, 2 weeks after DPC sensitization. Treatment here: therapeutic diphenylcyclopropenone sensitization with weekly scalp DPC. Blood draws came first, before each patch test. Whole blood, unfractionated, served as the material for total RNA extraction. In its sample, this clonotype was seen many times.

The receptor was derived from a young woman with alopecia areata. Some clones in this sample may be carry-over from other donors' samples. The specimen comprised whole blood, sampled in connection with sensitization to the hapten diphenylcyclopropenone (DPC). The rearrangement joins TRBV29-1 to TRBJ1-1, with TRBD1 matching over 7 bases. The CDR3 protein is CSAARTGAEAFF. In DNA, the CDR3 is TGCAGCGCCGCCCGTACAGGGGCTGAAGCTTTCTTT.